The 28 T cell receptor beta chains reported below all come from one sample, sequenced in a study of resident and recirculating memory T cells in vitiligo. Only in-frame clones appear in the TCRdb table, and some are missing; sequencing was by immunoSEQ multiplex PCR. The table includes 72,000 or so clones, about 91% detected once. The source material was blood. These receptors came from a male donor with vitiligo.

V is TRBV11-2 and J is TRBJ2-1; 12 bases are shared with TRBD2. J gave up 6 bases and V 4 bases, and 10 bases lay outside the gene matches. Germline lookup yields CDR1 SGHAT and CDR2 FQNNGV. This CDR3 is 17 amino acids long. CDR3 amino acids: CASSSLILAGGPNEQFF. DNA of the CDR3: TGTGCCAGCAGCTCGCTAATACTAGCGGGAGGCCCCAATGAGCAGTTCTTC.

CDR3 nucleotide sequence: TGTGCCAGCAGTGACAGGGGAGCAACCCCAGATACGCAGTATTTT. Translating it yields CASSDRGATPDTQYF. The chain employs TRBV27 and TRBJ2-3; the match to TRBD1 covers 8 bases. The CDR3 is made up of 15 amino acids. Germline CDR1 is MNHEY and CDR2 is SMNVEV (reference sequence). With V trimmed by 5 bases and J by 4 bases, 8 bases remained unmatched.

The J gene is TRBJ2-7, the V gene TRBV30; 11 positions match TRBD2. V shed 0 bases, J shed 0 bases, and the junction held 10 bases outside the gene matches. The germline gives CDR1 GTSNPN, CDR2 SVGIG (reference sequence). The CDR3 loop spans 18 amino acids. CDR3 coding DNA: TGTGCCTGGAGTGTGGTGACTAGCGGGATACTAAGCTCCTACGAGCAGTACTTC. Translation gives CAWSVVTSGILSSYEQYF. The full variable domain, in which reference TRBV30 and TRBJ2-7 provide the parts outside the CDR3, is SQTIHQWPATLVQPVGSPLSLECTVEGTSNPNLYWYRQAAGRGLQLLFYSVGIGQISSEVPQNLSASRPQDRQFILSSKKLLLSDSGFYLCAWSVVTSGILSSYEQYFGPGTRLTVT.

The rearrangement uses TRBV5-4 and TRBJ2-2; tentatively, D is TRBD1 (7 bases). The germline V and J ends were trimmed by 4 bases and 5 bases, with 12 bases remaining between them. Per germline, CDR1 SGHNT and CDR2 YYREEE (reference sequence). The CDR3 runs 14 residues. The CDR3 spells CASSRRDSTGELFF. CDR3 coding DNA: TGTGCCAGCAGCCGGAGGGACAGTACCGGGGAGCTGTTTTTT.

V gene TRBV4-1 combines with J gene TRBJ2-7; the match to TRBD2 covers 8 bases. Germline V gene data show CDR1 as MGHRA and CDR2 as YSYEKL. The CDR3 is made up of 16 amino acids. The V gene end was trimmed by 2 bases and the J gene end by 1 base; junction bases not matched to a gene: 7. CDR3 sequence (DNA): TGCGCCAGCAGCCAACAAGGGATAGCGGGATCCTACGAGCAGTACTTC. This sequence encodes CASSQQGIAGSYEQYF.

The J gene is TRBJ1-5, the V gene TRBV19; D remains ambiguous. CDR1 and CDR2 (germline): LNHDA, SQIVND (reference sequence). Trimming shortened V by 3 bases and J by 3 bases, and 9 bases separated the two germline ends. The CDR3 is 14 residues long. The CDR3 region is CASSIPRFNQPQHF. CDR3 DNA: TGTGCCAGTAGTATCCCCCGGTTCAATCAGCCCCAGCATTTT.

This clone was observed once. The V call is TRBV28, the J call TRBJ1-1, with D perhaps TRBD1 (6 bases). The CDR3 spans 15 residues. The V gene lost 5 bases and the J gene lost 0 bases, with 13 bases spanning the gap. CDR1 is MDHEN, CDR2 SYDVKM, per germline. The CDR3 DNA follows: TGTGCCAGCAGTCCGGACAGTTTGATGAACACTGAAGCTTTCTTT. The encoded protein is CASSPDSLMNTEAFF. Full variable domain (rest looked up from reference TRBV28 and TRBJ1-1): DVKVTQSSRYLVKRTGEKVFLECVQDMDHENMFWYRQDPGLGLRLIYFSYDVKMKEKGDIPEGYSVSREKKERFSLILESASTNQTSMYLCASSPDSLMNTEAFFGQGTRLTVV.

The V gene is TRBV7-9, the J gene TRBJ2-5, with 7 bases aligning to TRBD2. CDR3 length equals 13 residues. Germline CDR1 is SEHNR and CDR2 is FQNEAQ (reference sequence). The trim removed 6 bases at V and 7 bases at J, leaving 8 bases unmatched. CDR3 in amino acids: CASSSGLVGTQYF. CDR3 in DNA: TGTGCCAGCAGTTCTGGACTAGTCGGGACCCAGTACTTC.

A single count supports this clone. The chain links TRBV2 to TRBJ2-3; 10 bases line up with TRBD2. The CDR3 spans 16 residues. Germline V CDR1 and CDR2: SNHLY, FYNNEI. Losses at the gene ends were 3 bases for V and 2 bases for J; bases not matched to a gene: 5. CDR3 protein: CASSEDSGGTTDTQYF. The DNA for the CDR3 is TGTGCCAGCAGTGAGGATAGCGGGGGGACCACAGATACGCAGTATTTT.

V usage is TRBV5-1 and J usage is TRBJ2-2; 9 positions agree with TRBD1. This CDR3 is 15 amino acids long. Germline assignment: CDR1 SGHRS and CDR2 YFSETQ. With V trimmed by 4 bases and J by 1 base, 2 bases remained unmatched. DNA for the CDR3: TGCGCCAGCAGCGTGGACAGGGGGAACACCGGGGAGCTGTTTTTT. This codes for CASSVDRGNTGELFF.

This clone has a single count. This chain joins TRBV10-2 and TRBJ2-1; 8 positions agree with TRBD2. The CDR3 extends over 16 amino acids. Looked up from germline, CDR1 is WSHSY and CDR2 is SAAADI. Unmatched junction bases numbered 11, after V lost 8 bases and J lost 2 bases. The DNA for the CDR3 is TGCGCCAGCGGAGGGCCACTAGCGGACCCCTACAATGAGCAGTTCTTC. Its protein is CASGGPLADPYNEQFF.

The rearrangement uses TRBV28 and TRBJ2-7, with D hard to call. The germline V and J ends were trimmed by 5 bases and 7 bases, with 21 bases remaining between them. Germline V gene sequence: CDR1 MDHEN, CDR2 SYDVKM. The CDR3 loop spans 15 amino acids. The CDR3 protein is CASSPPPSGSAEQYF. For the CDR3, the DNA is TGTGCCAGCAGTCCTCCCCCCTCGGGTTCCGCTGAGCAGTACTTC.

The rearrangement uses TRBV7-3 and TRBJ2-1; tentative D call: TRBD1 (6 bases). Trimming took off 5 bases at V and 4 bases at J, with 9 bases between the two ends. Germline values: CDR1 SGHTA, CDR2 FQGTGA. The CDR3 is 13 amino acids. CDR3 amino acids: CASSPGQYNEQFF. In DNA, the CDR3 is TGTGCCAGCAGCCCCGGACAGTACAATGAGCAGTTCTTC.

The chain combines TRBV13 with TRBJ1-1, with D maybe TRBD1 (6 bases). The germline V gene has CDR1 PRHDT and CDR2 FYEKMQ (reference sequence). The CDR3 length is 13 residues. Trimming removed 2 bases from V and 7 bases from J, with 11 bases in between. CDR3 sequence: CASSLSSRGEAFF. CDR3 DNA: TGTGCCAGCAGCTTATCTAGCAGGGGTGAAGCTTTCTTT.

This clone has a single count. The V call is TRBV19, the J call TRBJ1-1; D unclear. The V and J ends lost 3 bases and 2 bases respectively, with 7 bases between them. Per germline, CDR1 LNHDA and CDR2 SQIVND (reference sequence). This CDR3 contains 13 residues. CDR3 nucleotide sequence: TGTGCCAGTAGTATCGGAGGAAACACTGAAGCTTTCTTT. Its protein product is CASSIGGNTEAFF.

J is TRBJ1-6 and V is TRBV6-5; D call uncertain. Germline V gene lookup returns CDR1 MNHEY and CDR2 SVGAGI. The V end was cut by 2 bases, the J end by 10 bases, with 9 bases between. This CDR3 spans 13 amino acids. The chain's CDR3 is CASSYAAGSPLHF. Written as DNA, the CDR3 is TGTGCCAGCAGTTACGCGGCGGGGTCACCCCTCCACTTT.

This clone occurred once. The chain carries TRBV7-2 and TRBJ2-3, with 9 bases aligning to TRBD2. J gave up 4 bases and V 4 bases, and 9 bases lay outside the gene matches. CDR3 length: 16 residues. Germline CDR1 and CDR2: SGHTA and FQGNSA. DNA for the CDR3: TGTGCCAGCAGCTCTCTAGCGGGGCCGCGGGCAGATACGCAGTATTTT. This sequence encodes CASSSLAGPRADTQYF.

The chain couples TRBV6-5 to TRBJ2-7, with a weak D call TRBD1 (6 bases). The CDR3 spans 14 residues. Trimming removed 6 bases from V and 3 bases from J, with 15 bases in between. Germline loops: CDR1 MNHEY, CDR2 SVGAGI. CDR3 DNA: TGTGCCAGCAGCTCTTTCCCACAGGGCTACGAGCAGTACTTC. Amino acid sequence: CASSSFPQGYEQYF.

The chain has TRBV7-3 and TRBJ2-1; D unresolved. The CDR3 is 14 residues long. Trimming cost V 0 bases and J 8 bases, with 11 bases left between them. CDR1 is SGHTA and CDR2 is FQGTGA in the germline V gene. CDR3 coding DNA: TGTGCCAGCAGCTTAACGTTTACAGTCCATGAGCAGTTCTTC. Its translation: CASSLTFTVHEQFF.

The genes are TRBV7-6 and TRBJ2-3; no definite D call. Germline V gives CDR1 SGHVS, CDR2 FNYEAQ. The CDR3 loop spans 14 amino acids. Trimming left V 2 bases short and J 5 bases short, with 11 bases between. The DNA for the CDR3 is TGTGCCAGCAGCTTAAAGCGATATGGAGATACGCAGTATTTT. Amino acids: CASSLKRYGDTQYF.

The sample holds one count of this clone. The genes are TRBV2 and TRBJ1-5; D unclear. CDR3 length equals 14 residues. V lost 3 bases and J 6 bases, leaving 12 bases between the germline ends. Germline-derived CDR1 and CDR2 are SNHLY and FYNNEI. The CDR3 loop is CASSDGLRRQPQHF. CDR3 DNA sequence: TGTGCCAGCAGTGATGGTCTGAGGCGTCAGCCCCAGCATTTT.

The CDR3 loop is CASRERGTNTGELFF. CDR3 coding DNA: TGTGCCAGCAGAGAGCGAGGGACGAACACCGGGGAGCTGTTTTTT. This chain connects TRBV5-8 to TRBJ2-2, with a tentative D call TRBD2 (5 bases). Trimming left V 5 bases short and J 0 bases short, with 11 bases between. This CDR3 region has 15 residues. CDR1 is SGHTS and CDR2 is YDEGEE in the germline V gene. Full variable domain (outside the CDR3, taken from reference TRBV5-8 and TRBJ2-2): EAGVTQSPTHLIKTRGQQATLRCSPISGHTSVYWYQQALGLGLQFLLWYDEGEERNRGNFPPRFSGRQFPNYSSELNVNALELEDSALYLCASRERGTNTGELFFGEGSRLTVL.

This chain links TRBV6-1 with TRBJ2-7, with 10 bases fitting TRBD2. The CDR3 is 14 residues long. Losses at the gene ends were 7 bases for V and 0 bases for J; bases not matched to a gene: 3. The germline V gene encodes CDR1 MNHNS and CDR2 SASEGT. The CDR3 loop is CASISSGSSYEQYF. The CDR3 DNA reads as TGTGCCAGCATTTCTAGCGGGAGCTCCTACGAGCAGTACTTC.

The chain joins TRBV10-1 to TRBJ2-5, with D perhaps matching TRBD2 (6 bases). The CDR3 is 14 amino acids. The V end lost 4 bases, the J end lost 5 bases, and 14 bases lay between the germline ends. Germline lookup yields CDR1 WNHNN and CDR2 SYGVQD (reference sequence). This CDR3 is CASSAQVGGETQYF. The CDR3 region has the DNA TGCGCCAGCAGTGCCCAGGTTGGAGGGGAGACCCAGTACTTC.

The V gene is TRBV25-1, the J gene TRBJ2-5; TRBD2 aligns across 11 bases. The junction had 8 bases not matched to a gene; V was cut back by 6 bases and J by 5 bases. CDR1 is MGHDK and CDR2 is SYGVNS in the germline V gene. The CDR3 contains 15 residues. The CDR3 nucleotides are TGTGCCAGCAGCGGACTAGCGGGTCGGCGGGAGACCCAGTACTTC. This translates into CASSGLAGRRETQYF.

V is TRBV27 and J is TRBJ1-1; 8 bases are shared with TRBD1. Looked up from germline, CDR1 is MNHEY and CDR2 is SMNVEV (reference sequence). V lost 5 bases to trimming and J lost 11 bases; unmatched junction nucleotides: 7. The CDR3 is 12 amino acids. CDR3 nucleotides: TGTGCCAGCAGTCCTAATGGGGACAGGGCTTTCTTT. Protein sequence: CASSPNGDRAFF.

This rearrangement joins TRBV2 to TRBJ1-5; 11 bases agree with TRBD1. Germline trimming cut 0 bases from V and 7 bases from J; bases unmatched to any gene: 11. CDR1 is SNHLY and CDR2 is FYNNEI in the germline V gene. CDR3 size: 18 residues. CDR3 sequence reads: CASSEADEWTGGQQPQHF. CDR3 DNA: TGTGCCAGCAGTGAAGCGGACGAGTGGACAGGGGGCCAACAGCCCCAGCATTTT.

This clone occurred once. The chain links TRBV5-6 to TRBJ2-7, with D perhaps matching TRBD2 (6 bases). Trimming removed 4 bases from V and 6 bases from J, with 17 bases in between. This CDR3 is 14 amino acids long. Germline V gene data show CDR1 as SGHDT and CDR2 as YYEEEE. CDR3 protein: CASSNRGVAGEQYF. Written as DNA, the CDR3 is TGTGCCAGCAGCAATCGCGGGGTTGCCGGCGAGCAGTACTTC.